This paragraph covers one T cell receptor beta chain sequence. This sample was taken from a study of cytomegalovirus exposure and HLA in healthy donors. The study ran its PCR with 60 Vbeta and 13 Jbeta primers. Profiling relied on immunoSEQ multiplex PCR, and the TCRdb table lists in-frame clones only, not all of them. The repertoire holds some 200,000 clones, with less than 85% as singletons. With 4 bases clipped from V and 3 bases from J, the junction kept 3 bases outside the gene matches. The CDR3 length is 13 residues. Germline values: CDR1 SGHRS, CDR2 YFSETQ. The chain links TRBV5-1 to TRBJ2-7; 8 positions agree with TRBD2. What was sequenced was PBMCs. The TCR originated in a girl between 5 and 17 years old in good health and CMV-seropositive. The CDR3 region is CASSLTSDYEQYF. CDR3 nucleotide sequence: TGCGCCAGCAGCCTGACTAGCGACTACGAGCAGTACTTC.